This entry lists 30 T cell receptor beta chains sequenced from one sample in a study of T cell clonality in common variable immunodeficiency. Their target antigens are unknown. Study findings and constraints: Common variable immunodeficiency TCR beta sequences reportedly had fewer deletions and N-nucleotide insertions.

Here immunoSEQ multiplex PCR was the method, and the copy in TCRdb shows in-frame clones only, minus some. Observed in the sample are about 21,000 clones, none of them singletons. Sequenced: peripheral blood mononuclear cells. The receptors stem from a human donor with common variable immunodeficiency.

In its sample, this clone was seen many times. The read comes to an end 3 residues before the CDR3 does, leaving the germline J gene to fill in the end. The chain recombines TRBV18 with TRBJ1-3; 7 nucleotides line up with TRBD1. Germline V gene lookup returns CDR1 KGHSH and CDR2 LQKENI. The V segment lost 2 bases and the J segment 3 bases; nucleotides outside the gene matches: 7. The length of the CDR3 is 16 residues. This CDR3 is CASSPDPGGHGNTIYF. The sequenced part of the CDR3 DNA is TGTGCCAGCTCACCAGATCCAGGGGGACATGGAAACACC. The variable domain in full, completed from reference TRBV18 and TRBJ1-3, reads NAGVMQNPRHLVRRRGQEARLRCSPMKGHSHVYWYRQLPEEGLKFMVYLQKENIIDESGMPKERFSAEFPKEGPSILRIQQVVRGDSAAYFCASSPDPGGHGNTIYFGEGSWLTVV.

This clone was seen many times. The read halts 3 residues ahead of the CDR3 end, with the missing end drawn from the germline J gene. This chain links TRBV19 with TRBJ1-2; 9 bases are shared with TRBD1. V lost 7 bases to trimming and J lost 0 bases; unmatched junction nucleotides: 6. From germline, CDR1 is LNHDA and CDR2 SQIVND (reference sequence). This CDR3 is built from 15 residues. This CDR3 is CASTRDRDSNYGYTF. Partial CDR3 DNA: TGTGCCAGTACCAGGGACAGGGATTCTAACTATGGC.

In its sample, this clone was seen many times. Read data end 3 residues before the CDR3 end; the end is taken from the germline J gene. The rearrangement joins TRBV23-1 to TRBJ1-6; no clear D gene. TRBV23-1 is an open reading frame, and its role is uncertain. The V gene lost 5 bases and the J gene lost 9 bases, with 17 bases spanning the gap. The CDR3 totals 15 residues. The CDR3 loop reads CASSGSPARGSPLHF. The sequenced CDR3 bases are TGCGCCAGCAGTGGGAGTCCGGCTCGGGGTTCACCC.

This clone was seen many times. The CDR3 end lies 3 residues beyond the end of the read and is filled in from the germline J gene. V gene TRBV30 combines with J gene TRBJ1-5; D perhaps matches TRBD1 (5 bases). Trimming pared 8 bases from V and 9 bases from J, leaving 29 bases between. This CDR3 has 16 residues. Germline lookup yields CDR1 GTSNPN and CDR2 SVGIG (reference sequence). The CDR3 is CAMGLTPTVTPGPQHF. The part of the CDR3 DNA that was read is TGTGCCATGGGACTCACCCCGACAGTGACTCCGGGGCCC.

By share, this clone counts as medium-sized (0.01 to 0.1%). The CDR3 end is not reached by the read, which stops 3 residues before it; the germline J gene fills it in. The rearrangement uses TRBV7-3 and TRBJ2-2, with unresolved D. V was shortened by 5 bases and J by 6 bases, with 7 bases between the two germline ends. Germline V gene data show CDR1 as SGHTA and CDR2 as FQGTGA. The CDR3 length is 12 residues. Partial CDR3 DNA: TGTGCCAGCAGCCTTTGGCCCGGGGAG. Amino acid sequence: CASSLWPGE. The full CDR3 protein reads CASSLWPGELFF.

This clone was recorded many times. The read falls 3 residues short of the CDR3 end, and the missing part is taken from the germline J gene. This rearrangement joins TRBV29-1 to TRBJ2-5, with 9 bases fitting TRBD2. CDR1 and CDR2 from the germline V gene are SQVTM and ANQGSEA. J lost 1 base, V lost 4 bases, and 7 bases had no gene match. The CDR3 spans 15 residues. The sequenced part of the CDR3 DNA is TGCAGCGTTGCCCGAGCGGGGGGCCTCCAAGAGACC. The encoded protein is CSVARAGGLQET. The whole CDR3 region reads CSVARAGGLQETQYF.

This clone came up many times. The sequenced fragment ends 3 residues before the CDR3 boundary, so the rest is inferred from the germline J gene. This chain links TRBV5-1 with TRBJ2-7, with a possible D match to TRBD2 (6 bases). There are 14 residues in the CDR3. V dropped 8 bases and J dropped 0 bases, with 15 bases sitting between them. CDR1 SGHRS and CDR2 YFSETQ come from the germline V gene. The sequenced CDR3 bases are TGCGCCAGTCGGTTACAGACTAGCTCCTACGAG. Amino acid sequence: CASRLQTSSYE. The complete CDR3 sequence is CASRLQTSSYEQYF.

This clone was seen many times. Read data end 3 residues before the CDR3 end; the end is taken from the germline J gene. The chain couples TRBV20-1 to TRBJ2-4; TRBD2 matches 9 bases. After removal of 3 bases from V and 1 base from J, the junction contained 1 base not matched to a gene. This CDR3 comprises 14 residues. Germline V gene sequence: CDR1 DFQATT, CDR2 SNEGSKA (reference sequence). This CDR3 is CSASSGGAKNIQYF. CDR3 bases read: TGCAGTGCTAGCAGCGGGGGGGCCAAAAACATT.

The sample holds many counts of this clone. The read ends 3 residues before the CDR3 terminus; that terminus is restored from the germline J gene. The chain has TRBV12-3 or TRBV12-4 and TRBJ2-1; TRBD2 matches 11 bases. Germline trimming cut 6 bases from V and 5 bases from J; bases unmatched to any gene: 6. The CDR3 is 15 residues long. CDR3 amino acids: CASRPSSGGNNEQFF. The sequenced part of the CDR3 DNA is TGTGCCAGCAGGCCCTCTAGCGGGGGGAACAATGAG.

This clone has ten or more counts. With the read ending 3 residues before the CDR3 end, the germline J gene is used to fill in that end. The rearrangement uses TRBV4-2 and TRBJ2-3; TRBD2 aligns across 7 bases. Germline V CDR1 and CDR2: LGHNA, YNFKEQ. The CDR3 is 13 amino acids. This chain's CDR3 is CASSGTGTTTQYF. The CDR3 bases that were read are TGTGCCAGCAGCGGCACCGGGACTACAACG.

This clone was detected ten times or more. Read coverage stops 3 residues before the CDR3 terminus; the germline J gene supplies the remainder. The chain employs TRBV7-2 and TRBJ1-2; D not certain. Germline loops: CDR1 SGHTA, CDR2 FQGNSA. The CDR3 is 12 amino acids. CDR3 DNA (partial): TGTGCCAGCAGCTCTTGGCCAACCCAC. Its protein is CASSSWPTH. The full CDR3 reads CASSSWPTHYTF. The entire variable domain, with the rest obtained from reference TRBV7-2 and TRBJ1-2, is as follows: GAGVSQSPSNKVTEKGKDVELRCDPISGHTALYWYRQSLGQGLEFLIYFQGNSAPDKSGLPSDRFSAERTGGSVSTLTIQRTQQEDSAVYLCASSSWPTHYTFGSGTRLTVV.

This clone was counted only a few times. The CDR3 end lies 3 residues beyond the end of the read and is filled in from the germline J gene. The V call is TRBV2, the J call TRBJ1-6, with D unresolved. The germline V and J ends were trimmed by 4 bases and 7 bases, with 14 bases remaining between them. Germline V gene data show CDR1 as SNHLY and CDR2 as FYNNEI. The CDR3 runs 15 residues. The chain's CDR3 is CASSGKIAGNSPLHF. The CDR3 bases that were read are TGTGCCAGCAGTGGAAAAATAGCGGGGAATTCACCC.

There are many counts of this clone. The sequenced part of the CDR3 DNA is TGTGCCAGCAGCTTAAAACTAGCGCTCGAG. It codes for CASSLKLALE. The full CDR3 is CASSLKLALEQYF. This sequence joins TRBV7-2 and TRBJ2-7; TRBD2 matches at 7 bases. The missing CDR3 end, 3 residues past where the read stops, is filled in from the germline J gene. Germline CDR1 is SGHTA and CDR2 is FQGNSA. The trim removed 2 bases at V and 6 bases at J, leaving 4 bases unmatched. There are 13 residues in the CDR3.

Ten or more counts support this clone. The read comes to an end 3 residues before the CDR3 does, leaving the germline J gene to fill in the end. The chain uses TRBV7-8 and TRBJ1-1; D call uncertain. The CDR3 is 14 residues long. Germline-derived CDR1 and CDR2 are SGHVS and FQNEAQ. V was pared by 1 base and J by 3 bases, with 9 bases between. CDR3 residues: CASSLEVRYTEAFF. The sequenced CDR3 bases are TGTGCCAGCAGCTTAGAGGTCCGATACACTGAA.

This clone was recorded at least ten times. Read data end 3 residues before the CDR3 end; the end is taken from the germline J gene. The chain joins TRBV10-3 to TRBJ1-3, with D possibly matching TRBD1 (6 bases). The germline gives CDR1 ENHRY, CDR2 SYGVKD. The CDR3 sequence is 16 residues long. V was shortened by 3 bases and J by 2 bases, with 14 bases between the two germline ends. Incomplete CDR3 DNA: TGTGCCATCAGTGAAAAGGGGGGGAGTACTGGAAACACC. It is translated as CAISEKGGSTGNT. The entire CDR3 protein reads CAISEKGGSTGNTIYF.

In its sample, this clone was seen many times. The CDR3 goes on 3 residues after the read ends, and that part is filled in from the germline J gene. The V and J genes are TRBV30 and TRBJ1-2; D is unresolved. This CDR3 has 11 amino acids. V was trimmed by 2 bases and J by 7 bases, leaving 8 bases between them. Germline CDR1 is GTSNPN and CDR2 is SVGIG (reference sequence). Incomplete CDR3 DNA: TGTGCCTGGAGTAGCGGGCCTGGC. It yields the protein CAWSSGPG. The entire CDR3 reads CAWSSGPGYTF.

By its share, this clone is medium-sized. The read comes to an end 3 residues before the CDR3 does, leaving the germline J gene to fill in the end. V gene TRBV10-1 combines with J gene TRBJ2-1; D is unclear. Trimming removed 6 bases from V and 9 bases from J, with 15 bases in between. The CDR3 has 13 residues. CDR1 and CDR2 from the germline V gene are WNHNN and SYGVQD (reference sequence). The CDR3 reads CASSPSLVGEQFF. Incomplete CDR3 DNA: TGCGCCAGCAGCCCTAGTTTGGTAGGTGAG.

In this sample, this clone turned up many times. The CDR3 end lies 3 residues beyond the end of the read and is filled in from the germline J gene. The rearrangement uses TRBV2 and TRBJ2-6; 8 bases agree with TRBD1. This CDR3 spans 16 amino acids. V shed 4 bases, J shed 1 base, and the junction held 3 bases outside the gene matches. Germline V gives CDR1 SNHLY, CDR2 FYNNEI. Here the CDR3 reads CASSGTGRSGANVLTF. The covered CDR3 bases are TGTGCCAGCAGTGGGACAGGGAGGTCTGGGGCCAACGTC.

This clone has a count of ten or more. Sequencing ends 3 residues short of the CDR3 end; the germline J gene provides the rest. This sequence joins TRBV4-1 and TRBJ1-5; perhaps TRBD1 as D (5 bases). V lost 1 base to trimming and J lost 5 bases, with 12 bases between them. This CDR3 is built from 15 residues. Germline CDR1 and CDR2: MGHRA and YSYEKL. The part of the CDR3 DNA that was read is TGCGCCAGCAGCCAAGCAGGGCAGGGTTATCAGCCC. The encoded protein is CASSQAGQGYQP. The full CDR3 reads CASSQAGQGYQPQHF.

This clone was counted only a few times. Read coverage stops 3 residues before the CDR3 terminus; the germline J gene supplies the remainder. This chain uses TRBV27 with TRBJ2-7; TRBD1 agrees at 9 bases. Per the germline V gene, CDR1 is MNHEY and CDR2 is SMNVEV (reference sequence). The CDR3 loop spans 14 amino acids. J lost 6 bases, V lost 3 bases, and 6 bases had no gene match. CDR3 sequence: CASSFAGTGLEQYF. CDR3 DNA (partial): TGTGCCAGCAGTTTCGCCGGGACAGGGCTCGAG.

This clone was observed at least ten times. The read ends 3 residues early relative to the CDR3; the germline J gene fills the gap. The chain joins TRBV18 to TRBJ1-4; D call uncertain. The CDR3 contains 12 residues. Between the trimmed V and J ends, which lost 3 bases and 5 bases, there was a span of 4 bases. In germline, CDR1 is KGHSH, CDR2 LQKENI. Partial CDR3 DNA: TGTGCCAGCTCACCGTCGAATGAAAAA. Translation gives CASSPSNEK. In full, the CDR3 reads CASSPSNEKLFF.

This clone was recorded at least ten times. With the read ending 3 residues before the CDR3 end, the germline J gene is used to fill in that end. J is TRBJ1-6 and V is TRBV12-3 or TRBV12-4, with TRBD1 matching over 11 bases. This CDR3 comprises 17 residues. V was pared by 6 bases and J by 0 bases, with 4 bases of the junction left unmatched. The part of the CDR3 DNA that was read is TGTGCCAGCAGATACGGGACAGGGGGCTCCTATAATTCACCC. As protein: CASRYGTGGSYNSP. The whole CDR3 region reads CASRYGTGGSYNSPLHF.

This clone was observed many times. The observed sequence ends 3 residues before the CDR3 terminus, with the missing tail filled in from the germline J gene. The chain is built from TRBV6-2 or TRBV6-3 and TRBJ1-2, with 8 bases lining up with TRBD1. V shed 2 bases and J 5 bases; nucleotides not matched to a gene: 10. Germline loops: CDR1 MNHEY, CDR2 SVGEGT. There are 16 residues in the CDR3. CDR3 DNA (partial): TGTGCCAGCAGTTACGATCCGGGACAGGTGTTTTATGGC. It encodes CASSYDPGQVFYG. Given in full, the CDR3 is CASSYDPGQVFYGYTF.

This clone appeared many times. The CDR3 goes on 3 residues after the read ends, and that part is filled in from the germline J gene. This chain uses TRBV29-1 with TRBJ1-4, with unresolved D. CDR3 size: 14 residues. The ends were cut back, 5 bases at V and 0 bases at J, with 10 bases in the middle. The germline gives CDR1 SQVTM, CDR2 ANQGSEA. The DNA read from the CDR3 is TGCAGCGTTCTGTCAGAAGCAACTAATGAAAAA. Translation: CSVLSEATNEK. The full CDR3 is CSVLSEATNEKLFF.

Many counts were recorded for this clone. The CDR3 end falls 3 residues outside the read, so it is completed with the germline J gene. The rearrangement links TRBV11-2 to TRBJ2-2, with D possibly matching TRBD1 (8 bases). V lost 5 bases, J lost 5 bases, and 15 bases lay in between. Germline V CDR1 and CDR2: SGHAT, FQNNGV. The length of the CDR3 is 15 residues. CDR3: CASSPNRGGTGELFF. The part of the CDR3 DNA that was read is TGTGCCAGCAGCCCCAACAGGGGGGGGACCGGGGAG. The variable domain in full, completed from reference TRBV11-2 and TRBJ2-2, reads EAGVAQSPRYKIIEKRQSVAFWCNPISGHATLYWYQQILGQGPKLLIQFQNNGVVDDSQLPKDRFSAERLKGVDSTLKIQPAKLEDSAVYLCASSPNRGGTGELFFGEGSRLTVL.

This clone was observed at least ten times. The DNA ends 3 residues before the CDR3 does, and the rest of the CDR3 is filled in from the germline J gene. This chain uses TRBV6-1 with TRBJ1-5, with 10 bases identical to TRBD1. Unmatched junction bases numbered 6, after V lost 3 bases and J lost 7 bases. This CDR3 has 15 residues. Germline V CDR1 and CDR2: MNHNS, SASEGT. The CDR3 DNA, read in part, is TGTGCCAGCAGTGATGGAAGGACAGGGGGGCAGCCC. As protein: CASSDGRTGGQP. The whole CDR3 region reads CASSDGRTGGQPQHF.

At least ten counts were recorded for this clone. The read gets to within 3 residues of the CDR3 end, and the germline J gene fills in the rest. The chain uses TRBV5-1 and TRBJ2-3, with a tentative D call TRBD2 (6 bases). The CDR3 runs to 16 residues. Trimming shortened V by 3 bases and J by 2 bases, and 16 bases separated the two germline ends. Germline CDR1 SGHRS, CDR2 YFSETQ. CDR3 in amino acids: CASSSEGRAYTDTQYF. CDR3 DNA, as far as it was read: TGCGCCAGCAGCTCGGAGGGCAGGGCCTACACAGATACG.

In regard to this clone: The read stops 3 residues short of the end of the CDR3; the missing end is completed from the germline J gene. The chain links TRBV30 to TRBJ1-6; 11 bases are a match to TRBD1. V was pared by 2 bases and J by 0 bases, with 6 bases of the junction left unmatched. The V gene's germline CDR1 is GTSNPN and CDR2 SVGIG (reference sequence). This CDR3 comprises 18 residues. Partial CDR3 DNA: TGTGCCTGGAGTAGGGGGACAGGGGGGAGCTCCTATAATTCACCC. As protein: CAWSRGTGGSSYNSP. The CDR3 as a whole reads CAWSRGTGGSSYNSPLHF.

As regards this clone: The sequenced fragment ends 3 residues before the CDR3 boundary, so the rest is inferred from the germline J gene. The sample has other DNA sequences that encode this CDR3 too. V usage is TRBV19 and J usage is TRBJ1-6; TRBD1 agrees at 9 bases. The CDR3 is made up of 16 amino acids. V shed 5 bases, J shed 9 bases, and the junction held 11 bases outside the gene matches. Germline V gene lookup returns CDR1 LNHDA and CDR2 SQIVND (reference sequence). The sequenced CDR3 bases are TGTGCCAGTAGTCGACAGGGGGAAGGGGGTCGTTCACCC. It yields the protein CASSRQGEGGRSP. The complete CDR3 protein is CASSRQGEGGRSPLHF.

This clone was seen at least ten times. CDR3 sequence reads: CASSLVQGAVTEAFF. The sequenced part of the CDR3 DNA is TGTGCCAGCAGCTTAGTTCAGGGGGCGGTCACTGAA. The J gene is TRBJ1-1, the V gene TRBV7-9; 8 positions agree with TRBD1. The CDR3 end lies 3 residues beyond the end of the read and is filled in from the germline J gene. V shed 1 base and J 4 bases; nucleotides not matched to a gene: 5. The CDR3 contains 15 residues. The germline gives CDR1 SEHNR, CDR2 FQNEAQ (reference sequence).